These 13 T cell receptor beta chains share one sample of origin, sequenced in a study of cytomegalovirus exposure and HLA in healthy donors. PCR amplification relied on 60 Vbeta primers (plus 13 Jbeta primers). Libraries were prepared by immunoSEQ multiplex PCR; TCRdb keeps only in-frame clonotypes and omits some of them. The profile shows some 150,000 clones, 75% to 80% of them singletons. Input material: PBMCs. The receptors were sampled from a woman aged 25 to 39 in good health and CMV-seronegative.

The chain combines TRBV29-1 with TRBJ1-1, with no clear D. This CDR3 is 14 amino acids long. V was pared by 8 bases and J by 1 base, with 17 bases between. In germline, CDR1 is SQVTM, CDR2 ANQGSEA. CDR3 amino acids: CSFGKPGKNTEAFF. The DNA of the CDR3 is TGCAGCTTTGGAAAACCGGGAAAGAACACTGAAGCTTTCTTT.

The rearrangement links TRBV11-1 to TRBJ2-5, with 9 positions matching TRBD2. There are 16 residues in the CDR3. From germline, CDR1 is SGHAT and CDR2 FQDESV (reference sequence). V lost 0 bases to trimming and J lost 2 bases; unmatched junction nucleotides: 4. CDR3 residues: CASSLARSGGQETQYF. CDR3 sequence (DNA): TGTGCCAGCAGCTTAGCTCGGAGCGGGGGGCAAGAGACCCAGTACTTC.

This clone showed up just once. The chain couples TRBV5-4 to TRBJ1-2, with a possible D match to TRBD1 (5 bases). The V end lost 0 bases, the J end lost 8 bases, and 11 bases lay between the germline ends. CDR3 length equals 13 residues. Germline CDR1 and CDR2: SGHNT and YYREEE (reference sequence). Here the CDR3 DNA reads TGTGCCAGCAGCTTGGTTGCGGGGGAGGGCTACACCTTC. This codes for CASSLVAGEGYTF.

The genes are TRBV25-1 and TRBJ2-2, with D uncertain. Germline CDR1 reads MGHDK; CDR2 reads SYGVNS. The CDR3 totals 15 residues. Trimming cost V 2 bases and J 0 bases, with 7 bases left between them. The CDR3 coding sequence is TGTGCCAGCAGTGAAGTGAGCGCGAACACCGGGGAGCTGTTTTTT. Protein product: CASSEVSANTGELFF.

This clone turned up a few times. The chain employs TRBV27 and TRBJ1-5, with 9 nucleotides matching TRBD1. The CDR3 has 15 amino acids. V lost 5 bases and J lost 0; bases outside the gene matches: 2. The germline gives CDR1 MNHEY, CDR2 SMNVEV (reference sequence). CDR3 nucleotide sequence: TGTGCCAGCAGTCGACAGGGGGTTAGCAATCAGCCCCAGCATTTT. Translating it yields CASSRQGVSNQPQHF.

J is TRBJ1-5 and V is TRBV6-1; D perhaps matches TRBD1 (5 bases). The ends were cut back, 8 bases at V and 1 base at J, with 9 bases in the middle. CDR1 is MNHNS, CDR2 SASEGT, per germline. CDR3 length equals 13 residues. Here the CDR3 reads CASLTESNQPQHF. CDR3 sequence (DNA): TGTGCCAGCTTGACAGAGAGCAATCAGCCCCAGCATTTT.

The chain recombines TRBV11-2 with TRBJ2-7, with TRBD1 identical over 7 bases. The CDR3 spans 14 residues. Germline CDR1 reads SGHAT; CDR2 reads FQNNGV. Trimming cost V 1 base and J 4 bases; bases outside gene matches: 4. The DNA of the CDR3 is TGTGCCAGCAGCTTAGGTCTGACAGGGTACGAGCAGTACTTC. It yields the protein CASSLGLTGYEQYF.

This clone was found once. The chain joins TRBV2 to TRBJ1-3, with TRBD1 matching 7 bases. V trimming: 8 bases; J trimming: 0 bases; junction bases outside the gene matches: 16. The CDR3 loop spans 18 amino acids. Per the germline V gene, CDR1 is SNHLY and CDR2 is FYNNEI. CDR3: CASGVLQGWGLSGNTIYF. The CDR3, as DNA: TGTGCCAGCGGCGTCCTACAGGGGTGGGGACTCTCTGGAAACACCATATATTTT.

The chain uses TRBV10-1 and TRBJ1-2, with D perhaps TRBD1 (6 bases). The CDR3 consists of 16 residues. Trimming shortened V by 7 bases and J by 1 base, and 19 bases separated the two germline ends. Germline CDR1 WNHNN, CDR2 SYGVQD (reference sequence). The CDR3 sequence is CASTPEGDALNYGYTF. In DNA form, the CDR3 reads TGCGCCAGCACTCCAGAGGGGGACGCCCTTAACTATGGCTACACCTTC.

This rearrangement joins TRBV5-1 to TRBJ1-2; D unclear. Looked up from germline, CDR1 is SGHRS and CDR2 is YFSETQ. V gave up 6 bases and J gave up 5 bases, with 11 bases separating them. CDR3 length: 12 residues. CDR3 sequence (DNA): TGCGCCAGCAAGCTGATCCCTTATGGCTACACCTTC. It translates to CASKLIPYGYTF. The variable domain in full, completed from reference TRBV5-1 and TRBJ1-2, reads KAGVTQTPRYLIKTRGQQVTLSCSPISGHRSVSWYQQTPGQGLQFLFEYFSETQRNKGNFPGRFSGRQFSNSRSEMNVSTLELGDSALYLCASKLIPYGYTFGSGTRLTVV.

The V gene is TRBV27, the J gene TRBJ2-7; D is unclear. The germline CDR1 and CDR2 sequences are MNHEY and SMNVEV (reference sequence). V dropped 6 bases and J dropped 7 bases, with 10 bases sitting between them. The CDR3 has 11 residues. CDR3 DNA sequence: TGTGCCAGCAGCTCGCTACGAGAGCAGTACTTC. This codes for CASSSLREQYF.

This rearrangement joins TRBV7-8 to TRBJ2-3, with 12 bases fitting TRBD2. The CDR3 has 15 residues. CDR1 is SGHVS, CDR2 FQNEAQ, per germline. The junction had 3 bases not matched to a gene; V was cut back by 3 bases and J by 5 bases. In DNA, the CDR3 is TGTGCCAGCAGCTTCCCTAGCGGGGGGGTAGATACGCAGTATTTT. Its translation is CASSFPSGGVDTQYF.

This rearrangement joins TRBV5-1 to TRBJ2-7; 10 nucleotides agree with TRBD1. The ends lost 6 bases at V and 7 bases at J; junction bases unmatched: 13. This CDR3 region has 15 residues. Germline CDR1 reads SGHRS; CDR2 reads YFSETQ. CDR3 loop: CASMKGQGPPGEQYF. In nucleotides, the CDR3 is TGCGCCAGCATGAAGGGACAGGGGCCCCCGGGGGAGCAGTACTTC.